The rows below give T cell receptor beta chains drawn from one sample of a study of post-analysis software for immune sequencing data. TCRdb recomputed calls from the PCR reads with MiXCR, one row per CDR3 protein. This sample yields hundreds of thousands of distinct CDR3 sequences, of which 55% to 60% are seen a single time; about 10% belongs to the top ten. The sequencing sample was made of blood. All receptors come from a girl aged 2 to 10 with multiple sclerosis. Each CDR3 is given with its conserved first and last residue. Fields, in order: clone size, J gene, V gene, D gene, CDR3 DNA, CDR3 protein. D genes are given only for firm matches. Size tells how often a clone was seen (once, few, many) or the class of an expanded clone, and some rows leave it out.

clone_size: few; j_call: TRBJ2-4; v_call: TRBV5-6; d_call: .; cdr3_nt: TGTGCCAGCAGCCGAAGGGGCGGGATAAGAAACATTCAGTACTTC; cdr3_aa: CASSRRGGIRNIQYF
clone_size: .; j_call: TRBJ2-3; v_call: TRBV27; d_call: TRBD1; cdr3_nt: TGTGCCAGCAGTCCGATCGGGACAGGGAAACAGGGAGATACGCAGTGTTTT; cdr3_aa: CASSPIGTGKQGDTQCF
clone_size: .; j_call: TRBJ2-5; v_call: TRBV5-1; d_call: TRBD2; cdr3_nt: TGCGCCAGCAGCTCGGTCTTGCGGGGGGAGACCCAGTACTTC; cdr3_aa: CASSSVLRGETQYF
clone_size: .; j_call: TRBJ2-5; v_call: TRBV29-1; d_call: .; cdr3_nt: TGCAGCGTTGAAGCTCCCGGGGAGACCCAGTACTTC; cdr3_aa: CSVEAPGETQYF
clone_size: .; j_call: TRBJ2-4; v_call: TRBV29-1; d_call: .; cdr3_nt: TGCAGCGTGGGGGGGACAGGAAAAAACATTCAGTACTTC; cdr3_aa: CSVGGTGKNIQYF
clone_size: few; j_call: TRBJ1-5; v_call: TRBV5-1; d_call: TRBD1; cdr3_nt: TGCGCCAGCAGCTTGGCAGGGGGTCAGACCCAGCCCCAGCATTTT; cdr3_aa: CASSLAGGQTQPQHF
clone_size: .; j_call: TRBJ1-2; v_call: TRBV6-5; d_call: TRBD1; cdr3_nt: TGTGCCAGCAGACAAGCCCAGGGGGGGTATGGCTACACCTTC; cdr3_aa: CASRQAQGGYGYTF
clone_size: once; j_call: TRBJ2-3; v_call: TRBV24-1; d_call: TRBD2; cdr3_nt: TGTGCCACCAGTGATTCACCGGGACTAGCCCACACAGATACGCAGTATTTT; cdr3_aa: CATSDSPGLAHTDTQYF
clone_size: .; j_call: TRBJ2-5; v_call: TRBV14; d_call: .; cdr3_nt: TGTGCCAGCAGCCAAGAGGGAGTTTGGGAGACCCAGTACTTC; cdr3_aa: CASSQEGVWETQYF
clone_size: .; j_call: TRBJ1-4; v_call: TRBV29-1; d_call: .; cdr3_nt: TGCAGCGCCGTAGGGGGAGTTAATGAAAAACTGTTTTTT; cdr3_aa: CSAVGGVNEKLFF
clone_size: .; j_call: TRBJ2-1; v_call: TRBV9; d_call: .; cdr3_nt: TGTGCCAGCAGCGTGGGTGGGGGTTACAATGAGCAGTTCTTC; cdr3_aa: CASSVGGGYNEQFF
clone_size: few; j_call: TRBJ2-7; v_call: TRBV2; d_call: TRBD1; cdr3_nt: TGTGCCAGCAGCTCCGACAGGGTTCAATACGAGCAGTACTTC; cdr3_aa: CASSSDRVQYEQYF
clone_size: .; j_call: TRBJ2-5; v_call: TRBV15; d_call: .; cdr3_nt: TGTGCCACCAGCAAAGGTGGAGGTAAAGAGACCCAGTACTTC; cdr3_aa: CATSKGGGKETQYF
clone_size: .; j_call: TRBJ2-2; v_call: TRBV5-6; d_call: TRBD2; cdr3_nt: TGTGCCAGCAGCCTTAGCGGGAGGGCCCTTTTCACCGGGGAGCTGTTTTTT; cdr3_aa: CASSLSGRALFTGELFF
clone_size: .; j_call: TRBJ1-1; v_call: TRBV29-1; d_call: .; cdr3_nt: TGCAGCGTTGAGGAGCATAACACTGAAGCTTTCTTT; cdr3_aa: CSVEEHNTEAFF
clone_size: few; j_call: TRBJ2-4; v_call: TRBV12-3/TRBV12-4; d_call: TRBD1; cdr3_nt: TGTGCCAGCAGTCCGGGACAGGGAATAAACATTCAGTACTTC; cdr3_aa: CASSPGQGINIQYF
clone_size: .; j_call: TRBJ2-5; v_call: TRBV6-5; d_call: .; cdr3_nt: TGTGCCAGCAGTTACTCACAGACCCAGTACTTC; cdr3_aa: CASSYSQTQYF
clone_size: .; j_call: TRBJ2-1; v_call: TRBV29-1; d_call: TRBD1; cdr3_nt: TGCAGCGAATACAGGGGACCCAATGAGCAGTTCTTC; cdr3_aa: CSEYRGPNEQFF
clone_size: .; j_call: TRBJ1-2; v_call: TRBV5-1; d_call: TRBD1; cdr3_nt: TGCGCCAGCAGCCCCGCGACAGGGGGCGATGGCTACACCTTC; cdr3_aa: CASSPATGGDGYTF
clone_size: .; j_call: TRBJ2-7; v_call: TRBV5-1; d_call: .; cdr3_nt: TGCGCCAGCAGCTTCGGACAGCACGAGCAGTACTTC; cdr3_aa: CASSFGQHEQYF
clone_size: .; j_call: TRBJ2-4; v_call: TRBV6-5; d_call: .; cdr3_nt: TGTGCCAGCAGTTACGCCGGGCCCAAAAACATTCAGTACTTC; cdr3_aa: CASSYAGPKNIQYF
clone_size: .; j_call: TRBJ2-1; v_call: TRBV5-6; d_call: TRBD1; cdr3_nt: TGTGCCAGCAGCTTGGCAACAGGGGTGAATGAGCAGTTCTTC; cdr3_aa: CASSLATGVNEQFF
clone_size: .; j_call: TRBJ1-1; v_call: TRBV5-1; d_call: TRBD1; cdr3_nt: TGCGCCAGCAGGAGGACAGGAGGGGAACCGAACACTGAAGCTTTCTTT; cdr3_aa: CASRRTGGEPNTEAFF
clone_size: .; j_call: TRBJ2-7; v_call: TRBV7-9; d_call: TRBD2; cdr3_nt: TGTGCCAGCAGCCGGACTAGCGGGGGCCGGGGATACGTGCAGTACTTC; cdr3_aa: CASSRTSGGRGYVQYF
clone_size: .; j_call: TRBJ2-3; v_call: TRBV20-1; d_call: .; cdr3_nt: TGCAGTGCTAGTGCCACCGGCCCAGATACGCAGTATTTT; cdr3_aa: CSASATGPDTQYF
clone_size: .; j_call: TRBJ2-1; v_call: TRBV6-5; d_call: .; cdr3_nt: TGTGCCAGCAGTTTCGACGGGGCTTCCTACAATGAGCAGTTCTTC; cdr3_aa: CASSFDGASYNEQFF
clone_size: .; j_call: TRBJ2-1; v_call: TRBV4-1; d_call: .; cdr3_nt: TGCGCCAGCAGCCAAGATGACTTGAGCTCCTACAATGAGCAGTTCTTC; cdr3_aa: CASSQDDLSSYNEQFF
clone_size: .; j_call: TRBJ1-2; v_call: TRBV20-1; d_call: .; cdr3_nt: TGCAGTGCTAGCCCACAGGGTGATGGCTACACCTTC; cdr3_aa: CSASPQGDGYTF
clone_size: .; j_call: TRBJ1-2; v_call: TRBV7-9; d_call: .; cdr3_nt: TGTGCCAGCAGCTTAGACCCCCGCATCCAGGATAACTATGGCTACACCTTC; cdr3_aa: CASSLDPRIQDNYGYTF
clone_size: few; j_call: TRBJ2-3; v_call: TRBV29-1; d_call: .; cdr3_nt: TGCAGCGTTGGGCTGATAGATACGCAGTATTTT; cdr3_aa: CSVGLIDTQYF
clone_size: .; j_call: TRBJ2-5; v_call: TRBV12-3/TRBV12-4; d_call: .; cdr3_nt: TGTGCCAGCAGTTTAGCGCACTTTGGGCAAGAGACCCAGTACTTC; cdr3_aa: CASSLAHFGQETQYF
clone_size: .; j_call: TRBJ2-7; v_call: TRBV27; d_call: TRBD1; cdr3_nt: TGTGCCAGCGGTACTAGGACAGGGTACTACGAGCAGTACTTC; cdr3_aa: CASGTRTGYYEQYF
clone_size: few; j_call: TRBJ1-2; v_call: TRBV12-3/TRBV12-4; d_call: .; cdr3_nt: TGTGCCAGCAGTTTGGCCGGACACCTCTATGGCTACACCTTC; cdr3_aa: CASSLAGHLYGYTF
clone_size: few; j_call: TRBJ2-1; v_call: TRBV10-3; d_call: .; cdr3_nt: TGTGCCATCAGTCCTACGGGGACCTCCTACAATGAGCAGTTCTTC; cdr3_aa: CAISPTGTSYNEQFF
clone_size: .; j_call: TRBJ2-1; v_call: TRBV11-2; d_call: TRBD1; cdr3_nt: TGTGCCAGCAGCTCTAGGACAGGTTACTCCTACAATGAGCAGTTCTTC; cdr3_aa: CASSSRTGYSYNEQFF
clone_size: .; j_call: TRBJ1-3; v_call: TRBV11-3; d_call: TRBD1; cdr3_nt: TGTGCCAGCAGCTTAGAAACCGGGACAGGAGACCCTTCCTCTGGAAACACCATATATTTT; cdr3_aa: CASSLETGTGDPSSGNTIYF
clone_size: .; j_call: TRBJ1-1; v_call: TRBV5-1; d_call: TRBD1; cdr3_nt: TGCGCCAGCAGCTTGGCCTTAGGGGGCGCCTTTGAAGCTTTCTTT; cdr3_aa: CASSLALGGAFEAFF
clone_size: .; j_call: TRBJ2-1; v_call: TRBV15; d_call: TRBD1; cdr3_nt: TGTGCCACCAGCAGAGATAGGGACAGGGATTCCTACAATGAGCAGTTCTTC; cdr3_aa: CATSRDRDRDSYNEQFF
clone_size: few; j_call: TRBJ1-5; v_call: TRBV27; d_call: .; cdr3_nt: TGTGCCAGCAGTTTACGACAGGATCAGCCCCAGCATTTT; cdr3_aa: CASSLRQDQPQHF
clone_size: .; j_call: TRBJ2-6; v_call: TRBV6-2/TRBV6-3; d_call: .; cdr3_nt: TGTGTCAGCAGTTATCCCAGGGCCCCTGGGGCCAACGTCCTGACTTTC; cdr3_aa: CVSSYPRAPGANVLTF
clone_size: .; j_call: TRBJ2-1; v_call: TRBV6-2/TRBV6-3; d_call: TRBD1; cdr3_nt: TGTGCCAGCAGTTTTAAGGGCACAGGGGTGGACAATGAGCAGTTCTTC; cdr3_aa: CASSFKGTGVDNEQFF
clone_size: few; j_call: TRBJ2-1; v_call: TRBV5-1; d_call: .; cdr3_nt: TGCGCCAGCAGCTTGGGAGGTAGCGATGAGCAGTTCTTC; cdr3_aa: CASSLGGSDEQFF
clone_size: few; j_call: TRBJ2-7; v_call: TRBV11-3; d_call: .; cdr3_nt: TGTGCCAGCAGCTTTAACAGTGATTCCTACGAGCAGTACTTC; cdr3_aa: CASSFNSDSYEQYF
clone_size: .; j_call: TRBJ2-5; v_call: TRBV20-1; d_call: .; cdr3_nt: TGCAGTGCCAAACAGGGACAAGAGACCCAGTACTTC; cdr3_aa: CSAKQGQETQYF
clone_size: .; j_call: TRBJ1-1; v_call: TRBV29-1; d_call: .; cdr3_nt: TGCAGCGCCGGCGGGGCCACGAACACTGAAGCTTTCTTT; cdr3_aa: CSAGGATNTEAFF
clone_size: .; j_call: TRBJ2-4; v_call: TRBV6-2/TRBV6-3; d_call: .; cdr3_nt: TGTGCCAGCAGTTACGGGTTCGCCAAAAACATTCAGTACTTC; cdr3_aa: CASSYGFAKNIQYF
clone_size: .; j_call: TRBJ2-4; v_call: TRBV5-6; d_call: .; cdr3_nt: TGTGCCAGCAGCCCACAGGAAACCAAAAACATTCAGTACTTC; cdr3_aa: CASSPQETKNIQYF
clone_size: few; j_call: TRBJ2-3; v_call: TRBV10-2; d_call: .; cdr3_nt: TGCGCCAGCAGTGAGGGACCTAACACAGATACGCAGTATTTT; cdr3_aa: CASSEGPNTDTQYF
clone_size: .; j_call: TRBJ2-5; v_call: TRBV14; d_call: TRBD2; cdr3_nt: TGTGCCAGCAGCCCGGGACTAGCCTCCGGGCGGCAGTACTTC; cdr3_aa: CASSPGLASGRQYF
clone_size: .; j_call: TRBJ2-5; v_call: TRBV7-9; d_call: .; cdr3_nt: TGTGCCAGCAGCACAAATCTCGACTCCCCGGTGGAGTACTTC; cdr3_aa: CASSTNLDSPVEYF
clone_size: once; j_call: TRBJ2-3; v_call: TRBV29-1; d_call: .; cdr3_nt: TGCAGCGTTCCACGCGATGGCACAGATACGCAGTATTTT; cdr3_aa: CSVPRDGTDTQYF
clone_size: few; j_call: TRBJ2-1; v_call: TRBV9; d_call: TRBD2; cdr3_nt: TGTGCCAGCAGCGTAGATCCGGGAGGGCCTTACAATGAGCAGTTCTTC; cdr3_aa: CASSVDPGGPYNEQFF
clone_size: .; j_call: TRBJ1-4; v_call: TRBV7-6; d_call: .; cdr3_nt: TGTGCCAGCAGCTTAGAAACCTTAGATGAAAAACTGTTTTTT; cdr3_aa: CASSLETLDEKLFF
clone_size: .; j_call: TRBJ2-1; v_call: TRBV12-3/TRBV12-4; d_call: TRBD1; cdr3_nt: TGTGCCAGCAGGAGACGGACAGGGTGGGCCTCGGTGGGTAACTACAATGAGCAGTTCTTC; cdr3_aa: CASRRRTGWASVGNYNEQFF
clone_size: few; j_call: TRBJ2-5; v_call: TRBV29-1; d_call: .; cdr3_nt: TGCAGCGTTGGACCACAAGAGACCCAGTACTTC; cdr3_aa: CSVGPQETQYF
clone_size: few; j_call: TRBJ2-1; v_call: TRBV12-3/TRBV12-4; d_call: .; cdr3_nt: TGTGCCAGCAGTTTAGCCGTTTACCGCGATGAGCAGTTCTTC; cdr3_aa: CASSLAVYRDEQFF
clone_size: .; j_call: TRBJ2-5; v_call: TRBV12-3/TRBV12-4; d_call: .; cdr3_nt: TGTGCCAGCAGTTTTAGGGACAAGGAGACCCAGTACTTC; cdr3_aa: CASSFRDKETQYF
clone_size: once; j_call: TRBJ1-1; v_call: TRBV30; d_call: TRBD1; cdr3_nt: TGTGCCTGGAGTGTACTAACAGGGGAAACTGAAGCTTTCTTT; cdr3_aa: CAWSVLTGETEAFF
clone_size: .; j_call: TRBJ1-2; v_call: TRBV29-1; d_call: .; cdr3_nt: TGCAGCGTGCAAGGGGGTAACTATGGCTACACCTTC; cdr3_aa: CSVQGGNYGYTF